These 24 T cell receptor beta chains came from one sample sequenced in a study of patients and donors after allogeneic stem cell transplantation (dated by TCRdb to the early 2020s). The method behind the library was RT-PCR. TCRdb shows the sequencer as NextSeq 550. The public reads were run again by TCRdb, first through fastp at Q25 and then through MiXCR, and only productive beta chains were kept. When rows share a CDR3 protein, they turn into one entry using the most common DNA and genes. The sample table shows more than 850,000 distinct CDR3 sequences, and approximately 19% are seen once. The biggest ten clones account for approximately 5.9% of the sample. Sequencing input: blood, either unsorted or a sorted T cell fraction (not recorded which). These receptors originate from a human donor who was either an allogeneic HSCT recipient or a stem cell or donor lymphocyte infusion donor (not recorded which). It is not recorded whose cells these are; they may come from a transplant donor.

This clonotype was found many times. The rearrangement joins TRBV4-3 to TRBJ2-1; 9 nucleotides line up with TRBD1. The CDR3 loop spans 17 amino acids. Losses at the gene ends were 2 bases for V and 2 bases for J; bases not matched to a gene: 7. CDR1 is LGHNA and CDR2 is YSLEER in the germline V gene. The CDR3 spells CASSQRETGGAYNEQFF. CDR3 bases: TGCGCCAGCAGCCAACGCGAGACAGGGGGAGCCTACAATGAGCAGTTCTTC.

This clonotype showed up just once. The chain links TRBV5-4 to TRBJ1-1; D possibly corresponds to TRBD1 (5 bases). The V gene's germline CDR1 is SGHNT and CDR2 YYREEE (reference sequence). This CDR3 contains 13 residues. Trimming left V 0 bases short and J 7 bases short, with 10 bases between. The CDR3 coding sequence is TGTGCCAGCAGCTTGGCAGGGTCTAGTGAAGCTTTCTTT. Translating gives CASSLAGSSEAFF.

This clonotype has ten or more counts. A junction end diverges from the germline sequence, so it may reflect a read error. The rearrangement joins TRBV4-1 to TRBJ2-1; 11 nucleotides align to TRBD1. The germline V gene encodes CDR1 MGHRA and CDR2 YSYEKL. The CDR3 is made up of 14 amino acids. The DNA of the CDR3 is TGTGCCAGCAGCCCCCGGGACAGGGGGAATGAGCAGTTCTTC. Protein: CASSPRDRGNEQFF.

This clonotype has a handful of counts. V is TRBV5-1 and J is TRBJ2-1, with D unclear. From germline, CDR1 is SGHRS and CDR2 YFSETQ. This CDR3 is 15 amino acids long. V lost 0 bases, J lost 0 bases, and 7 bases lay in between. The CDR3 region is CASSLAPNSYNEQFF. CDR3 in DNA: TGCGCCAGCAGCTTGGCCCCCAACTCCTACAATGAGCAGTTCTTC.

This clonotype was recorded once. The chain carries TRBV30 and TRBJ2-1, with D hard to call. Germline values: CDR1 GTSNPN, CDR2 SVGIG (reference sequence). V was shortened by 0 bases and J by 7 bases, with 7 bases between the two germline ends. This CDR3 region has 12 residues. The CDR3 DNA reads as TGTGCCTGGAGTGTACTGCTGAATGAGCAGTTCTTC. The encoded protein is CAWSVLLNEQFF.

The rearrangement joins TRBV10-3 to TRBJ2-2; possible D gene TRBD2, 7 bases. Germline CDR1 reads ENHRY; CDR2 reads SYGVKD. V lost 0 bases to trimming and J lost 0 bases, with 8 bases between them. The CDR3 runs to 16 residues. The CDR3 region has the DNA TGTGCCATCAGTGAGTCGCGGGGGCCGAACACCGGGGAGCTGTTTTTT. As protein: CAISESRGPNTGELFF.

This clonotype has just a few counts. DNA for the CDR3: TGCGCCAGCAGCCAAGAGACAGCGGGAGATGAGCAGTTCTTC. Protein sequence: CASSQETAGDEQFF. The chain links TRBV4-1 to TRBJ2-1, with TRBD2 matching over 8 bases. After removal of 0 bases from V and 8 bases from J, the junction contained 3 bases not matched to a gene. The CDR3 is 14 residues long. Germline CDR1 reads MGHRA; CDR2 reads YSYEKL.

This rearrangement joins TRBV11-2 to TRBJ2-7; TRBD1 aligns across 9 bases. This CDR3 spans 15 amino acids. Trimming cost V 5 bases and J 0 bases; bases outside gene matches: 5. In germline, CDR1 is SGHAT, CDR2 FQNNGV. CDR3 region: CASSRTGDFSYEQYF. DNA for the CDR3: TGTGCCAGCAGCCGGACAGGGGACTTCTCCTACGAGCAGTACTTC.

In this sample, this clonotype turned up a few times. V gene TRBV7-9 combines with J gene TRBJ2-1; 7 nucleotides agree with TRBD2. The CDR3 has 14 amino acids. CDR1 is SEHNR and CDR2 is FQNEAQ in the germline V gene (reference sequence). Trimming at V came to 2 bases and at J to 9 bases, leaving 7 bases not matched to a gene. CDR3 bases: TGTGCCAGCAGCTTATACTTGGGGGGGGGTGAGCAGTTCTTC. Translation: CASSLYLGGGEQFF.

The chain joins TRBV24-1 to TRBJ2-4; no clear D gene. Germline assignment: CDR1 KGHDR and CDR2 SFDVKD. The V end lost 4 bases, the J end lost 0 bases, and 15 bases lay between the germline ends. CDR3 length equals 17 residues. CDR3 amino acids: CATSDPSIPLAKNIQYF. The DNA of the CDR3 is TGTGCCACCAGTGACCCCAGCATCCCGCTAGCCAAAAACATTCAGTACTTC.

This clonotype was counted many times. This chain connects TRBV10-3 to TRBJ1-2, with D perhaps matching TRBD1 (6 bases). CDR3 size: 14 residues. Germline V gene lookup returns CDR1 ENHRY and CDR2 SYGVKD. V was trimmed by 0 bases and J by 2 bases, leaving 7 bases between them. CDR3 coding DNA: TGTGCCATCAGTGAGTCTGGACAGAACTATGGCTACACCTTC. It translates to CAISESGQNYGYTF.

This clonotype has only a few counts. This chain joins TRBV5-1 and TRBJ1-1, with a weak D call TRBD1 (6 bases). CDR3 length: 18 amino acids. Trimming pared 2 bases from V and 4 bases from J, leaving 24 bases between. Per the germline V gene, CDR1 is SGHRS and CDR2 is YFSETQ. CDR3 DNA: TGCGCCAGCAGCTTCTTCCCCGAAGGACAGAAAAGAGGCACTGAAGCTTTCTTT. It translates to CASSFFPEGQKRGTEAFF. Full variable domain (rest looked up from reference TRBV5-1 and TRBJ1-1): KAGVTQTPRYLIKTRGQQVTLSCSPISGHRSVSWYQQTPGQGLQFLFEYFSETQRNKGNFPGRFSGRQFSNSRSEMNVSTLELGDSALYLCASSFFPEGQKRGTEAFFGQGTRLTVV.

The chain recombines TRBV4-1 with TRBJ2-7; maybe TRBD2 (6 bases). Germline V lookup: CDR1 MGHRA, CDR2 YSYEKL. CDR3 length: 14 amino acids. The V and J ends lost 0 bases and 2 bases respectively, with 8 bases between them. The CDR3 DNA is TGCGCCAGCAGCCAAGAGACTAGTCCCTACGAGCAGTACTTC. It specifies CASSQETSPYEQYF.

This chain joins TRBV15 and TRBJ1-5, with TRBD1 identical over 8 bases. Germline values: CDR1 LNHNV, CDR2 YYDKDF (reference sequence). The CDR3 covers 17 residues. V lost 0 bases to trimming and J lost 5 bases; unmatched junction nucleotides: 9. CDR3 sequence: CATSRDRQGSYHQPQHF. In DNA, the CDR3 is TGTGCCACCAGCAGAGACCGACAGGGGAGTTATCATCAGCCCCAGCATTTT.

The rearrangement joins TRBV4-3 to TRBJ2-2, with 11 bases fitting TRBD1. Looked up from germline, CDR1 is LGHNA and CDR2 is YSLEER. This CDR3 has 17 residues. Trimming at V came to 3 bases and at J to 5 bases, leaving 8 bases not matched to a gene. The CDR3 region has the DNA TGCGCCAGCAGCCAGCCCGCCGGGACAGGGGGGACCGGGGAGCTGTTTTTT. Translation: CASSQPAGTGGTGELFF.

V is TRBV20-1 and J is TRBJ2-7, with 9 bases matching TRBD1. There are 15 residues in the CDR3. Trimming took 6 bases from V and 4 from J; bases not matched to a gene: 13. CDR1 and CDR2 from the germline V gene are DFQATT and SNEGSKA (reference sequence). In DNA, the CDR3 is TGCAGTGCACAAAGACCCGGGACAGGGTTGTACGAGCAGTACTTC. As protein: CSAQRPGTGLYEQYF.

The rearrangement uses TRBV7-2 and TRBJ2-7; 8 nucleotides align to TRBD1. Trimming at V came to 4 bases and at J to 2 bases, leaving 4 bases not matched to a gene. Germline loops: CDR1 SGHTA, CDR2 FQGNSA. The CDR3 is made up of 14 amino acids. The CDR3 sequence is CASSWPGQAYEQYF. CDR3 nucleotides: TGTGCCAGCAGCTGGCCGGGACAGGCCTACGAGCAGTACTTC.

The V gene is TRBV11-2, the J gene TRBJ2-3; 10 bases agree with TRBD1. The J segment lost 3 bases and the V segment lost 4 bases, leaving 7 bases of the junction unmatched. The CDR3 covers 16 residues. Looked up from germline, CDR1 is SGHAT and CDR2 is FQNNGV. Here the CDR3 reads CASSSQDRGRTDTQYF. The DNA for the CDR3 is TGTGCCAGCAGCTCCCAAGACAGGGGGCGAACAGATACGCAGTATTTT.

This sequence joins TRBV29-1 and TRBJ2-5; 10 bases line up with TRBD2. V was pared by 7 bases and J by 5 bases, with 4 bases of the junction left unmatched. The CDR3 length is 12 residues. Germline loops: CDR1 SQVTM, CDR2 ANQGSEA. CDR3 coding DNA: TGCAGCGCCCGTAGCGGGGGGGAGACCCAGTACTTC. Translated: CSARSGGETQYF.

This clonotype has just one count. V and J are TRBV3-1 and TRBJ2-7, with 10 nucleotides matching TRBD1. Germline V gene lookup returns CDR1 LGHDT and CDR2 YNNKEL (reference sequence). The CDR3 is 17 residues long. Trimming at V came to 6 bases and at J to 1 base, leaving 12 bases not matched to a gene. CDR3: CASRGPLGTGASYEQYF. The DNA of the CDR3 is TGTGCCAGCAGAGGCCCCCTCGGGACAGGGGCGTCCTACGAGCAGTACTTC.

This clonotype was counted between two and nine times. V gene TRBV7-8 combines with J gene TRBJ1-6; D is undetermined. Trimming pared 5 bases from V and 10 bases from J, leaving 21 bases between. The CDR3 runs to 16 residues. Per the germline V gene, CDR1 is SGHVS and CDR2 is FQNEAQ. CDR3 sequence reads: CASSPRAAGSRSPLHF. The CDR3 region has the DNA TGTGCCAGCAGCCCGAGGGCGGCAGGTTCGAGGTCACCCCTCCACTTT.

The chain uses TRBV9 and TRBJ1-2; 7 bases match TRBD1. Germline CDR1 reads SGDLS; CDR2 reads YYNGEE. V dropped 0 bases and J dropped 4; count of bases not matched to a gene: 12. CDR3 length: 17 amino acids. CDR3 coding DNA: TGTGCCAGCAGCGTAGGAGGGGACAGTTGGACGTCCTATGGCTACACCTTC. It is translated as CASSVGGDSWTSYGYTF.

The J gene is TRBJ1-4, the V gene TRBV18; D possibly corresponds to TRBD1 (6 bases). In germline, CDR1 is KGHSH, CDR2 LQKENI. This CDR3 is built from 15 residues. V shed 6 bases and J shed 7 bases, with 18 bases lying between them. CDR3 sequence: CASSLMGQGSEKLFF. CDR3 nucleotide sequence: TGTGCCAGCTCCCTAATGGGGCAGGGGAGTGAAAAACTGTTTTTT.

This clonotype was found many times. The chain couples TRBV12-3 or TRBV12-4 to TRBJ1-5; tentatively, D is TRBD1 (6 bases). V was pared by 6 bases and J by 5 bases, with 17 bases between. The CDR3 is made up of 15 amino acids. The CDR3 nucleotides read TGTGCCAGCAGCAGAACAGGGTTGAGCCATCAGCCCCAGCATTTT. Its protein product is CASSRTGLSHQPQHF.